This TCR beta chain was sequenced during a study of blood T cell repertoires in COVID-19. Libraries were prepared by immunoSEQ multiplex PCR; TCRdb keeps only in-frame clonotypes and omits some of them. The table shows about 440,000 clones, with more than 85% occurring only once. The ends lost 7 bases at V and 7 bases at J; junction bases unmatched: 11. From germline, CDR1 is GTSNPN and CDR2 SVGIG (reference sequence). The CDR3 loop spans 13 amino acids. Sequencing was performed on peripheral blood. The J gene is TRBJ1-2, the V gene TRBV30; 8 bases align to TRBD1. This receptor was obtained from a woman under 40 with acute or convalescent COVID-19. The CDR3 sequence is CASSGTGQFGYTF. The CDR3 DNA reads TGTGCCTCATCCGGGACAGGCCAGTTTGGCTACACCTTC.